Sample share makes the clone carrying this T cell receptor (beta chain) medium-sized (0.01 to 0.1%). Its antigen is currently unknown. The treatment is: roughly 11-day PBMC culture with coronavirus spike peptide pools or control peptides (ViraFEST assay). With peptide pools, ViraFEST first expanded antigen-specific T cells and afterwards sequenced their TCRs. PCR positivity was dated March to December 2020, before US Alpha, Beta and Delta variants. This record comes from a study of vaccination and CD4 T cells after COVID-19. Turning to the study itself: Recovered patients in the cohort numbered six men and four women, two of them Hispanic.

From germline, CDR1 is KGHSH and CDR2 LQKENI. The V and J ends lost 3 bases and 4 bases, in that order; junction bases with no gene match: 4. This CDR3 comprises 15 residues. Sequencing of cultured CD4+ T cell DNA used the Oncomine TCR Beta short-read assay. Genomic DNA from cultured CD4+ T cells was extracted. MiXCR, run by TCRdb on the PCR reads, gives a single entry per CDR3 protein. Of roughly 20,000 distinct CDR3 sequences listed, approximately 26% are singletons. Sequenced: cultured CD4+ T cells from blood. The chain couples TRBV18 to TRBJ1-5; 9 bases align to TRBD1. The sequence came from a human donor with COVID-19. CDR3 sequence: CASSPDRGGNQPQHF. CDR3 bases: TGTGCCAGCTCACCGGACAGGGGAGGGAATCAGCCCCAGCATTTT.